This T cell receptor (beta chain) is from a study of T cell changes during pregnancy in multiple sclerosis. The germline CDR1 and CDR2 sequences are MGHRA and YSYEKL. The CDR3 has 19 amino acids. J was trimmed by 0 bases and V by 4 bases; bases with no gene match: 14. Data came from immunoSEQ multiplex PCR; TCRdb stores just in-frame clones and leaves some out. The sample lists tens of thousands of clones; just under 95% were seen once. The source material was peripheral blood, sampled after pregnancy. The chain has TRBV4-1 and TRBJ2-7, with TRBD1 matching 11 bases. This receptor was identified in a female donor in good health, enrolled as a control in a pregnancy study. The CDR3 loop is CASSRGTGGKWAVSYEQYF. The CDR3 coding sequence is TGCGCCAGCAGCCGGGGGACAGGGGGAAAATGGGCCGTCTCCTACGAGCAGTACTTC.